Following are 23 T cell receptor beta chains from one sample sequenced in a study of T-cell reconstitution after alpha-beta-depleted transplantation in children (dated by TCRdb to 2016 to 2017). Libraries were built with PCR. The sequencer was an Illumina HiSeq 2500. To normalize quantification of the TCRbeta repertoire, the TCR libraries were built with molecular barcoding that relied on unique molecular identifiers. TCRdb reprocessing: public reads trimmed at Q25 with fastp, clones called with MiXCR, in-frame beta chains kept. Rows merge per CDR3 protein into single entries with the most common DNA and genes. This sample lists 550,000 to 800,000 distinct CDR3 sequences; approximately 14% were detected once. The ten biggest clones cover roughly 0.77% of the sample. The sample's treatment or condition label, decoded: allogeneic hematopoietic cell transplantation with graft depleted of TCRalphabeta T cells and CD19 B cells.

The specimen was PBMCs, collected before TCRalphabeta/CD19-depleted stem cell transplant. These receptors all come from a girl aged 2-10 years with congenital amegakaryocytic thrombocytopenia, due to receive a stem cell transplant.

This clonotype was seen a few times. J is TRBJ1-2 and V is TRBV30; TRBD1 matches 7 bases. Germline lookup yields CDR1 GTSNPN and CDR2 SVGIG (reference sequence). The CDR3 covers 11 residues. J gave up 7 bases and V 5 bases, and 4 bases lay outside the gene matches. CDR3 in DNA: TGTGCCTGGGAAGGGGGCGCTGGCTACACCTTC. Protein product: CAWEGGAGYTF.

This clonotype was observed a handful of times. The chain links TRBV9 to TRBJ2-1; tentative D call: TRBD1 (6 bases). The V end was cut by 1 base, the J end by 0 bases, with 11 bases between. The CDR3 spans 16 residues. Germline CDR1 and CDR2: SGDLS and YYNGEE. Written as DNA, the CDR3 is TGTGCCAGCAGCGTAAGGGGACAAGACTCCTACAATGAGCAGTTCTTC. Its protein product is CASSVRGQDSYNEQFF.

This clonotype was recorded a few times. This sequence may be a read error, since a much larger clone differs from it by one base. V usage is TRBV9 and J usage is TRBJ2-1; possibly TRBD2 for D (6 bases). Trimming removed 0 bases from V and 3 bases from J, with 7 bases in between. The germline CDR1 and CDR2 sequences are SGDLS and YYNGEE. This CDR3 is 14 amino acids long. The CDR3 is CASSVGLDYNEQFF. In DNA form, the CDR3 reads TGTGCCAGCAGCGTAGGACTAGACTACAATGAGCAGTTCTTC.

This clonotype has more than one count but fewer than ten. The chain joins TRBV7-9 to TRBJ1-2; D call uncertain. From germline, CDR1 is SEHNR and CDR2 FQNEAQ (reference sequence). This CDR3 has 15 amino acids. The V gene lost 4 bases and the J gene lost 4 bases, with 16 bases spanning the gap. The CDR3 sequence: CASSSGHGEVYGYTF. The CDR3 DNA follows: TGTGCCAGCAGCTCCGGGCACGGCGAAGTCTATGGCTACACCTTC.

Note on this clonotype: Just one base apart from a much larger clone, this may be a read error. The chain carries TRBV7-8 and TRBJ2-7; TRBD2 aligns across 9 bases. This CDR3 is built from 13 residues. V shed 4 bases, J shed 3 bases, and the junction held 1 base outside the gene matches. Germline assignment: CDR1 SGHVS and CDR2 FQNEAQ. For the CDR3, the DNA is TGTGCCAGCAGCTCGACTAGCGGCTACGAGCAGTACTTC. Its protein product is CASSSTSGYEQYF.

This rearrangement joins TRBV5-1 to TRBJ2-3; D not certain. Germline assignment: CDR1 SGHRS and CDR2 YFSETQ. Trimming cost V 2 bases and J 0 bases, with 7 bases left between them. The CDR3 consists of 14 residues. The CDR3 nucleotides are TGCGCCAGCAGCTTTCAACCGAGCACAGATACGCAGTATTTT. Translation gives CASSFQPSTDTQYF.

With respect to this clonotype: Its ends do not fully match the called genes, so a read error is possible. The chain employs TRBV5-1 and TRBJ2-3; TRBD2 matches 8 bases. CDR3 length: 18 residues. Germline V lookup: CDR1 SGHRS, CDR2 YFSETQ. The CDR3 here is CTSSPGVAGRSSTDTQYF. The CDR3 nucleotides are TGCACCAGCAGCCCAGGGGTAGCGGGGCGATCTAGCACAGATACGCAGTATTTT. Combining the CDR3 with reference TRBV5-1 and TRBJ2-3 gives the whole variable domain KAGVTQTPRYLIKTRGQQVTLSCSPISGHRSVSWYQQTPGQGLQFLFEYFSETQRNKGNFPGRFSGRQFSNSRSEMNVSTLELGDSALYLCTSSPGVAGRSSTDTQYFGPGTRLTVL.

This chain joins TRBV28 and TRBJ2-7; a possible D gene is TRBD2 (5 bases). V lost 5 bases to trimming and J lost 0 bases, with 11 bases between them. This CDR3 contains 14 residues. Germline CDR1 reads MDHEN; CDR2 reads SYDVKM. The CDR3 nucleotides read TGTGCCAGCAGTATTCTCGGGGACTCCTACGAGCAGTACTTC. It codes for CASSILGDSYEQYF.

In nucleotides, the CDR3 is TGTGCCAGCAGCTTATTACCCCTGGACACTGAAGCTTTCTTT. Translating it yields CASSLLPLDTEAFF. V gene TRBV11-2 combines with J gene TRBJ1-1; D is undetermined. The CDR3 is made up of 14 amino acids. Germline CDR1 SGHAT, CDR2 FQNNGV. Trimming removed 2 bases from V and 3 bases from J, with 10 bases in between.

This clonotype was recorded at least ten times. The rearrangement joins TRBV5-1 to TRBJ2-1; no clear D. The ends were cut back, 0 bases at V and 0 bases at J, with 10 bases in the middle. Germline assignment: CDR1 SGHRS and CDR2 YFSETQ. This CDR3 spans 16 amino acids. CDR3 sequence (DNA): TGCGCCAGCAGCTTGGTCAGACTTCCCTCCTACAATGAGCAGTTCTTC. This translates into CASSLVRLPSYNEQFF.

This clonotype was detected only a few times. This chain connects TRBV5-1 to TRBJ2-3; 10 nucleotides line up with TRBD2. CDR3 length equals 15 residues. Trimming removed 3 bases from V and 3 bases from J; junction bases left unmatched: 4. Per germline, CDR1 SGHRS and CDR2 YFSETQ. CDR3 bases: TGCGCCAGCAGCTACGGACTAGCGGAGACAGATACGCAGTATTTT. It codes for CASSYGLAETDTQYF. The whole variable domain, remainder taken from reference TRBV5-1 and TRBJ2-3, is KAGVTQTPRYLIKTRGQQVTLSCSPISGHRSVSWYQQTPGQGLQFLFEYFSETQRNKGNFPGRFSGRQFSNSRSEMNVSTLELGDSALYLCASSYGLAETDTQYFGPGTRLTVL.

This clonotype has ten or more counts. The chain uses TRBV29-1 and TRBJ1-1; 7 bases are a match to TRBD1. Trimming removed 7 bases from V and 8 bases from J; junction bases left unmatched: 7. This CDR3 is built from 11 residues. The germline gives CDR1 SQVTM, CDR2 ANQGSEA. The CDR3 here is CSALRGQEAFF. The CDR3 bases are TGCAGCGCTTTGAGGGGGCAGGAAGCTTTCTTT.

At least ten counts were recorded for this clonotype. This chain connects TRBV20-1 to TRBJ2-3; 13 bases agree with TRBD2. CDR3 size: 14 residues. CDR1 and CDR2 (germline): DFQATT, SNEGSKA (reference sequence). V lost 3 bases, J lost 14 bases, and 11 bases stayed unmatched. The CDR3 nucleotides are TGCAGTGCTAGGGGACTAGCGGGACCTCGATTAGGGTATTTT. Amino acid sequence: CSARGLAGPRLGYF.

The table lists this clonotype with many counts. This chain links TRBV20-1 with TRBJ2-7, with D possibly being TRBD1 (5 bases). The CDR3 contains 15 residues. Germline CDR1 is DFQATT and CDR2 is SNEGSKA (reference sequence). V dropped 6 bases and J dropped 1 base, with 19 bases sitting between them. CDR3 sequence: CSASKAGHHSYEQYF. For the CDR3, the DNA is TGCAGTGCCTCAAAGGCCGGACACCATTCCTACGAGCAGTACTTC.

The chain joins TRBV27 to TRBJ2-7; TRBD2 agrees at 8 bases. V dropped 4 bases and J dropped 2; count of bases not matched to a gene: 10. CDR1 and CDR2 from the germline V gene are MNHEY and SMNVEV (reference sequence). The CDR3 length is 16 residues. The CDR3 loop is CASSSGSGSAAYEQYF. In DNA form, the CDR3 reads TGTGCCAGCAGTTCCGGAAGCGGGAGTGCTGCCTACGAGCAGTACTTC.

In its sample, this clonotype was seen many times. The V gene is TRBV20-1, the J gene TRBJ2-7; D is perhaps TRBD1 (5 bases). CDR3 size: 15 residues. The V end lost 0 bases, the J end lost 2 bases, and 14 bases lay between the germline ends. Germline CDR1 and CDR2: DFQATT and SNEGSKA (reference sequence). The CDR3 DNA reads as TGCAGTGCTAGAGAAGTAGTCAGGGCTGCCTACGAGCAGTACTTC. It codes for CSAREVVRAAYEQYF.

The chain uses TRBV11-2 and TRBJ2-3; 8 positions agree with TRBD2. V shed 6 bases and J 2 bases; nucleotides not matched to a gene: 10. The CDR3 spans 16 residues. Germline CDR1 reads SGHAT; CDR2 reads FQNNGV. Here the CDR3 reads CASSVTSGGPTDTQYF. The CDR3 coding sequence is TGTGCCAGCAGTGTCACTAGCGGCGGTCCCACAGATACGCAGTATTTT.

In this sample, this clonotype turned up many times. The J gene is TRBJ2-5, the V gene TRBV7-2, with 7 bases identical to TRBD1. This CDR3 is 15 amino acids long. Germline assignment: CDR1 SGHTA and CDR2 FQGNSA. V was clipped by 0 bases and J by 4 bases; unmatched bases: 5. CDR3 residues: CASSLAATGRETQYF. CDR3 bases: TGTGCCAGCAGCTTAGCAGCGACAGGGCGAGAGACCCAGTACTTC.

Ten or more counts support this clonotype. V is TRBV6-5 and J is TRBJ2-7; 7 nucleotides match TRBD2. Germline CDR1 MNHEY, CDR2 SVGAGI. The ends lost 5 bases at V and 5 bases at J; junction bases unmatched: 12. The CDR3 totals 15 residues. The CDR3 bases are TGTGCCAGCAGTCCAACCGGGGGGACCGTGAACGAGCAGTACTTC. It is translated as CASSPTGGTVNEQYF.

This clonotype has more than one count but fewer than ten. The chain has TRBV5-1 and TRBJ2-5; D is unclear. V was clipped by 2 bases and J by 1 base, with 9 bases between them. This CDR3 contains 14 residues. Germline assignment: CDR1 SGHRS and CDR2 YFSETQ. The CDR3 nucleotides are TGCGCCAGCAGCTTAGTCCCGTTCCAAGAGACCCAGTACTTC. It is translated as CASSLVPFQETQYF.

In its sample, this clonotype was seen many times. The chain uses TRBV5-1 and TRBJ1-4; D is uncertain. Germline values: CDR1 SGHRS, CDR2 YFSETQ. This CDR3 is 15 amino acids long. The germline V and J ends were trimmed by 6 bases and 5 bases, with 17 bases remaining between them. The CDR3 region has the DNA TGCGCCAGCACCATCGGCGGGAGTCCCAATGAAAAACTGTTTTTT. Translating gives CASTIGGSPNEKLFF.

As for this clonotype: A read error may account for a junction end that differs from germline. The J gene is TRBJ2-1, the V gene TRBV5-1, with D possibly matching TRBD1 (6 bases). Germline V gives CDR1 SGHRS, CDR2 YFSETQ. The CDR3 length is 14 residues. The CDR3 reads CASSPWTVYKEQFF. The DNA of the CDR3 is TGCGCCAGCAGCCCCTGGACAGTCTACAAGGAGCAGTTCTTC.

V usage is TRBV5-1 and J usage is TRBJ2-3; D unresolved. The CDR3 runs to 13 residues. V gave up 3 bases and J gave up 5 bases, with 10 bases separating them. Germline-derived CDR1 and CDR2 are SGHRS and YFSETQ. The CDR3 spells CASSSWSRDTQYF. The CDR3 bases are TGCGCCAGCAGCTCCTGGTCCCGAGATACGCAGTATTTT.